Each of the 9 T cell receptor beta chains below was sequenced from the same sample in a study of breast tumors, draining lymph nodes, adjacent tissues. Breast cancer patients provided tissue from their axillary draining lymph nodes. One entry per CDR3 protein results from TCRdb running MiXCR on the multiplex PCR reads. The data show over 150,000 distinct CDR3 sequences, approximately 30% seen once. Source material: axillary lymph node tissue. These receptors were taken from a female donor with breast cancer. Some clones in this sample may be carry-over from other donors' samples.

Turning to this clonotype: This may be a read error, as it is one base from a much larger clone. The V and J genes are TRBV20-1 and TRBJ2-1; D is tentatively TRBD1 or TRBD2 (5 bases each). CDR3 length equals 14 residues. Germline-derived CDR1 and CDR2 are DFQATT and SNEGSKA (reference sequence). V lost 2 bases to trimming and J lost 9 bases, with 17 bases between them. CDR3 sequence reads: CSARRQWGFTEQFF. The CDR3 nucleotides are TGCAGTGCTAGAAGACAGTGGGGGTTCACTGAGCAGTTCTTC.

This clonotype was seen ten or more times. The V gene is TRBV5-1, the J gene TRBJ2-7, with a weak D call TRBD1 (6 bases). The CDR3 has 13 residues. V was trimmed by 5 bases and J by 10 bases, leaving 19 bases between them. The germline V gene has CDR1 SGHRS and CDR2 YFSETQ. The CDR3 reads CASSLETGTHQYF. The CDR3 DNA reads as TGCGCCAGCAGTCTTGAGACCGGGACACATCAGTACTTC. Based on the CDR3 plus reference TRBV5-1 and TRBJ2-7, the full variable domain is KAGVTQTPRYLIKTRGQQVTLSCSPISGHRSVSWYQQTPGQGLQFLFEYFSETQRNKGNFPGRFSGRQFSNSRSEMNVSTLELGDSALYLCASSLETGTHQYFGPGTRLTVT.

This clonotype has at least ten counts. The genes are TRBV5-4 and TRBJ2-1; D remains ambiguous. V was shortened by 3 bases and J by 6 bases, with 10 bases between the two germline ends. This CDR3 is built from 13 residues. Germline V gene sequence: CDR1 SGHNT, CDR2 YYREEE (reference sequence). The CDR3, as DNA: TGTGCCAGCAGCTCCGACTGGGGCAATGAGCAGTTCTTC. Its translation: CASSSDWGNEQFF.

As regards this clonotype: This may come from a read error, since a much larger clone is one base off. The chain carries TRBV6-5 and TRBJ1-4, with D unresolved. This CDR3 has 13 residues. Germline V gives CDR1 MNHEY, CDR2 SVGAGI. V was shortened by 5 bases and J by 8 bases, with 12 bases between the two germline ends. This CDR3 is CASSHDGVEKLFF. DNA of the CDR3: TGTGCCAGCAGTCACGATGGGGTAGAAAAACTGTTTTTT.

The J gene is TRBJ2-5, the V gene TRBV7-2; 8 bases line up with TRBD1. Germline V gives CDR1 SGHTA, CDR2 FQGNSA. V trimming: 5 bases; J trimming: 1 base; junction bases outside the gene matches: 6. The CDR3 totals 15 residues. CDR3 DNA: TGTGCCAGCAGCCCGCCCGGGACAGGCCAAGAGACCCAGTACTTC. Protein sequence: CASSPPGTGQETQYF.

This clonotype was counted between two and nine times. V and J are TRBV28 and TRBJ2-3, with a tentative D call TRBD2 (6 bases). Germline V CDR1 and CDR2: MDHEN, SYDVKM. The V gene lost 5 bases and the J gene lost 6 bases, with 12 bases spanning the gap. This CDR3 is 13 amino acids long. CDR3 DNA: TGTGCCAGCAGTGGGGGGATTCCCGATACGCAGTATTTT. The encoded protein is CASSGGIPDTQYF.

The V call is TRBV7-2, the J call TRBJ1-4; D possibly corresponds to TRBD1 (6 bases). The CDR3 length is 17 residues. Per the germline V gene, CDR1 is SGHTA and CDR2 is FQGNSA. V was shortened by 0 bases and J by 4 bases, with 15 bases between the two germline ends. The CDR3 here is CASSLAGGGAINEKLFF. Written as DNA, the CDR3 is TGTGCCAGCAGCTTAGCCGGGGGGGGGGCCATTAATGAAAAACTGTTTTTT.

This clonotype was recorded many times. The genes are TRBV19 and TRBJ1-5; maybe TRBD1 (5 bases). The CDR3 loop spans 15 amino acids. V gave up 3 bases and J gave up 0 bases, with 9 bases separating them. Germline V gives CDR1 LNHDA, CDR2 SQIVND (reference sequence). CDR3 DNA sequence: TGTGCCAGTAGTATCGGACATAATAGCAATCAGCCCCAGCATTTT. Protein: CASSIGHNSNQPQHF.

Worth noting for this clonotype: A much larger clone differs from this one at a single base, so this may be a read error. This sequence joins TRBV2 and TRBJ1-2; weak D call: TRBD1 (5 bases). The CDR3 runs to 14 residues. Trimming removed 4 bases from V and 2 bases from J, with 11 bases in between. In germline, CDR1 is SNHLY, CDR2 FYNNEI. As DNA, the CDR3 is TGTGCCAGCAGTGGGGGGGGGACCAACTATGGCTACACCTTC. Residues: CASSGGGTNYGYTF.